This T cell receptor beta chain was identified in a study of cytomegalovirus exposure and HLA in healthy donors. Study results and caveats: According to an earlier analysis, most TCR beta V segments yielded productive rearrangements about 87% or about 30% of the time. Other equally common chains were less clonally expanded than HLA-associated TCR beta chains, a later analysis showed. Indistinguishable V segments such as TRBV6-2 and TRBV6-3 were excluded.

PCR primers comprised 60 Vbeta and 13 Jbeta primers. Profiling relied on immunoSEQ multiplex PCR, and the TCRdb table lists in-frame clones only, not all of them. Among approximately 170,000 clones listed, 62% were seen once. As for this clone: Antigen specificity is unknown.

This CDR3 region has 14 residues. CDR1 is WSHSY and CDR2 is SAAADI in the germline V gene. The TCR originated in a middle-aged man in good health and CMV-seronegative. The chain couples TRBV10-2 to TRBJ2-5; no clear D. The J call may be faulty, since TRBJ2-7 better matches the DNA end. Sequencing was carried out using PBMCs. The CDR3 here is CASSPQLLLYEQYF. DNA of the CDR3: TGCGCCAGCAGCCCACAGCTTCTACTCTACGAGCAGTACTTC.